A selection of T cell receptor beta chains follows, all from one sample in a study of radiation and T cells in renal cell carcinoma. Assay used: immunoSEQ multiplex PCR; TCRdb lists only in-frame clones, some missing. The sample contains some 140,000 clones, about 88% of which appear only once. The starting material was blood, obtained from a patient whose treatment included radiotherapy and nephrectomy. All receptors come from a woman aged 45-60 years with renal cell carcinoma. CDR3s include the opening cysteine and the closing phenylalanine or tryptophan. Fields, in order: D gene, J gene, V gene, clone size, CDR3 protein, CDR3 DNA. The D gene is left open where the match is weak. The size entry is marked missing in some rows and otherwise reads once, few, many or a size class.

- | TRBJ2-3 | TRBV9 | - | CASSPSTSTDTQYF | TGTGCCAGCAGCCCCTCGACTAGCACAGATACGCAGTATTTT
- | TRBJ2-1 | TRBV19 | - | CASNLRGKNNEQFF | TGTGCCAGTAACCTCCGAGGGAAAAACAATGAGCAGTTCTTC
- | TRBJ1-4 | TRBV7-2 | - | CASSAGGALREKLFF | TGTGCCAGCAGCGCTGGGGGGGCCTTGCGGGAAAAACTGTTTTTT
TRBD1 | TRBJ1-1 | TRBV29-1 | few | CSVAGTGHTEAFF | TGCAGCGTGGCCGGGACAGGGCACACTGAAGCTTTCTTT
- | TRBJ2-7 | TRBV6-5 | once | CASSYSKSFEQYF | TGTGCCAGCAGTTACTCGAAGAGCTTCGAGCAGTACTTC
- | TRBJ1-2 | TRBV15 | once | CATSRDLGAPYGYTF | TGTGCCACCAGCAGAGATCTGGGGGCGCCCTATGGCTACACCTTC
- | TRBJ1-2 | TRBV7-9 | - | CASSLVAVNYGYTF | TGTGCCAGCAGCTTAGTAGCGGTCAACTATGGCTACACCTTC
- | TRBJ1-2 | TRBV29-1 | once | CSVDGYYGNGYTF | TGCAGCGTTGATGGCTACTACGGGAATGGCTACACCTTC
- | TRBJ1-4 | TRBV18 | - | CASSDRGSQKLFF | TGTGCCAGCTCAGACCGGGGATCTCAAAAACTGTTTTTT
- | TRBJ2-6 | TRBV14 | once | CASSPRHGAFSGANVLTF | TGTGCCAGCAGCCCCCGACACGGCGCCTTCTCTGGGGCCAACGTCCTGACTTTC
- | TRBJ1-1 | TRBV29-1 | few | CSVVGQYTEAFF | TGCAGCGTTGTAGGGCAGTACACTGAAGCTTTCTTT
- | TRBJ2-5 | TRBV30 | - | CAWSIRAGGGAQETQYF | TGTGCCTGGAGTATTCGAGCCGGAGGGGGGGCCCAAGAGACCCAGTACTTC
TRBD1 | TRBJ2-5 | TRBV9 | - | CASSAQGASETQYF | TGTGCCAGCAGCGCACAGGGGGCCTCAGAGACCCAGTACTTC
- | TRBJ1-3 | TRBV7-9 | - | CASSFSGVSGNTIYF | TGTGCCAGCAGCTTTTCGGGTGTCTCTGGAAACACCATATATTTT
- | TRBJ1-1 | TRBV7-9 | few | CASTSGLILNTEAFF | TGTGCCAGCACATCAGGGTTGATTTTAAACACTGAAGCTTTCTTT
TRBD2 | TRBJ2-1 | TRBV7-8 | - | CASSTLAGVAYNEQFF | TGTGCCAGCAGCACCTTAGCGGGGGTAGCCTACAATGAGCAGTTCTTC
- | TRBJ1-2 | TRBV4-3 | - | CASSQSTGRITF | TGCGCCAGCAGCCAATCGACCGGACGGATCACCTTC
- | TRBJ2-3 | TRBV7-2 | - | CASSGNYGDTQYF | TGTGCCAGCAGCGGAAACTATGGAGATACGCAGTATTTT
- | TRBJ2-2 | TRBV7-3 | - | CASSLTGEGELFF | TGTGCCAGCAGCTTAACGGGAGAAGGGGAGCTGTTTTTT
- | TRBJ2-7 | TRBV9 | - | CASSAQGSEQYF | TGTGCCAGCAGCGCCCAGGGTTCCGAGCAGTACTTC
TRBD1 | TRBJ2-3 | TRBV28 | - | CASRLGQGSDTQYF | TGTGCCAGCAGACTGGGACAGGGTTCAGATACGCAGTATTTT
TRBD1 | TRBJ2-1 | TRBV6-6 | - | CASRDRGRGDEQFF | TGTGCCAGCAGGGACAGGGGGCGAGGGGATGAGCAGTTCTTC
- | TRBJ2-5 | TRBV25-1 | - | CASSSWGRGGQETQYF | TGTGCCAGCAGTTCTTGGGGCAGGGGAGGCCAAGAGACCCAGTACTTC
- | TRBJ1-3 | TRBV30 | few | CAWKGVGNTIYF | TGTGCCTGGAAGGGAGTCGGAAACACCATATATTTT
- | TRBJ1-6 | TRBV5-8 | - | CASSLRRSSYNSPLHF | TGTGCCAGCAGCTTGCGGCGGAGCTCCTATAATTCACCCCTCCACTTT
- | TRBJ2-7 | TRBV6-5 | - | CASTVGATYEQYF | TGTGCCAGCACGGTCGGCGCTACCTACGAGCAGTACTTC
TRBD2 | TRBJ2-7 | TRBV6-5 | - | CASTRTSGGYEQYF | TGTGCCAGCACCCGAACTAGCGGGGGTTACGAGCAGTACTTC
- | TRBJ1-2 | TRBV5-6 | - | CASTPVGRGVDYGYTF | TGTGCCAGCACCCCTGTTGGGAGAGGGGTGGACTATGGCTACACCTTC
- | TRBJ2-7 | TRBV13 | - | CASTQGGDYEQYF | TGTGCCAGCACCCAAGGAGGAGATTACGAGCAGTACTTC
- | TRBJ1-2 | TRBV6-1 | - | CAIQTDRTGYTF | TGTGCCATACAAACCGACAGGACTGGCTACACCTTC
TRBD1 | TRBJ2-2 | TRBV7-9 | once | CASSRGQGTTGELFF | TGTGCCAGCAGCCGGGGACAGGGAACCACCGGGGAGCTGTTTTTT
- | TRBJ2-1 | TRBV6-5 | - | CASRPLTSYNEQFF | TGTGCCAGCAGGCCCTTAACCTCCTACAATGAGCAGTTCTTC
TRBD1 | TRBJ2-7 | TRBV5-6 | - | CASSWTGGAYEQYF | TGTGCCAGCAGCTGGACAGGGGGAGCCTACGAGCAGTACTTC
TRBD1 | TRBJ2-3 | TRBV18 | - | CASSPRYTGQGADTQYF | TGTGCCAGCTCACCACGTTATACGGGACAGGGGGCAGATACGCAGTATTTT
TRBD2 | TRBJ2-2 | TRBV5-1 | - | CASSLGLAENTGELFF | TGCGCCAGCAGCTTAGGACTAGCGGAGAACACCGGGGAGCTGTTTTTT
- | TRBJ1-1 | TRBV5-6 | - | CASSTKARYMNTEAFF | TGTGCCAGCAGCACCAAGGCCAGATACATGAACACTGAAGCTTTCTTT
- | TRBJ1-1 | TRBV6-5 | - | CASSYRSREAEAFF | TGTGCCAGCAGTTACCGCTCAAGAGAGGCTGAAGCTTTCTTT